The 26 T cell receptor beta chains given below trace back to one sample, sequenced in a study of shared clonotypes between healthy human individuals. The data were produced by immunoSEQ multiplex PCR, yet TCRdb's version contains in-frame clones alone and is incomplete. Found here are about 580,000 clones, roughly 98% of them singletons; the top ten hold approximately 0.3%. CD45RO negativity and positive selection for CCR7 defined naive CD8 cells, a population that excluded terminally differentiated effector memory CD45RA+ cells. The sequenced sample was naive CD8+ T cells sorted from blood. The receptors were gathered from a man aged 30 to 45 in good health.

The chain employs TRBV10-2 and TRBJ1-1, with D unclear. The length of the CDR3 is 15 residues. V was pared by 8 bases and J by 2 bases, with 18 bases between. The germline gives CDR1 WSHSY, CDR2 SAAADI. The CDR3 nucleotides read TGCGCCAGCGTTAAGAGGCCCCTCGGAAACACTGAAGCTTTCTTT. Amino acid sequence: CASVKRPLGNTEAFF.

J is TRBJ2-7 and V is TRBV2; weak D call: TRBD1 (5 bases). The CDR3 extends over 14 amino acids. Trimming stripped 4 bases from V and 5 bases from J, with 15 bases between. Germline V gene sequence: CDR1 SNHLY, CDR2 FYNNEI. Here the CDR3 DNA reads TGTGCCAGCAGTGCTGGGTCAGGGTGGGACGAGCAGTACTTC. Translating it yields CASSAGSGWDEQYF.

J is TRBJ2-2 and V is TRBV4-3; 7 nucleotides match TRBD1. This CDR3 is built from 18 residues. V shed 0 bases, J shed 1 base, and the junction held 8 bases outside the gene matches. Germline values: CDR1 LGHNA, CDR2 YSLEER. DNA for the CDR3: TGCGCCAGCAGCCAAGATCGGACAGGCCTTTTGAACACCGGGGAGCTGTTTTTT. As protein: CASSQDRTGLLNTGELFF.

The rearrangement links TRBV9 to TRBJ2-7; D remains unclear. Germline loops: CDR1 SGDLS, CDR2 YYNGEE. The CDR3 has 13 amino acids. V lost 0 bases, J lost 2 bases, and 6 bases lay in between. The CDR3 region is CASSVGTTYEQYF. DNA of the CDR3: TGTGCCAGCAGCGTAGGTACCACCTACGAGCAGTACTTC. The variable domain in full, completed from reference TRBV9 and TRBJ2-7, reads DSGVTQTPKHLITATGQRVTLRCSPRSGDLSVYWYQQSLDQGLQFLIQYYNGEERAKGNILERFSAQQFPDLHSELNLSSLELGDSALYFCASSVGTTYEQYFGPGTRLTVT.

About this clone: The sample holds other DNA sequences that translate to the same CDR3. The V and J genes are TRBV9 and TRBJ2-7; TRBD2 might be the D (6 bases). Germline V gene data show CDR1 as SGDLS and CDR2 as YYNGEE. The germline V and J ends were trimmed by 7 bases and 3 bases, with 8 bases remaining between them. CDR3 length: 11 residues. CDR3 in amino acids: CASGGSYEQYF. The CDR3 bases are TGTGCCAGCGGAGGGAGCTACGAGCAGTACTTC.

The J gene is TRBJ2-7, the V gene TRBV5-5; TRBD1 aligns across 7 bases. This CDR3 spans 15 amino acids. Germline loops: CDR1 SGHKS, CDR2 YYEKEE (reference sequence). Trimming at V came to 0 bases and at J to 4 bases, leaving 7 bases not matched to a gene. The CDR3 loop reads CASSLGQTGPYEQYF. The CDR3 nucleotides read TGTGCCAGCAGCTTGGGACAGACAGGGCCTTACGAGCAGTACTTC.

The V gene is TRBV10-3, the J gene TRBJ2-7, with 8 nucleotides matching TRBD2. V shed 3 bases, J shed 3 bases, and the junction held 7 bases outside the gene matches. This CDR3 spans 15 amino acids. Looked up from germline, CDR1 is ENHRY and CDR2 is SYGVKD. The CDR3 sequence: CAISEGREGLYEQYF. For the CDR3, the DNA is TGTGCCATCAGTGAAGGACGGGAGGGCCTCTACGAGCAGTACTTC.

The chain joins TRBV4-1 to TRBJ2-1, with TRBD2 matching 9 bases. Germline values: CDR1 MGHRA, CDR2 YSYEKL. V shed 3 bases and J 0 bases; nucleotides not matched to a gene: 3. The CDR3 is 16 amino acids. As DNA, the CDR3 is TGCGCCAGCAGCCAGTCTAGCGGGAACTCCTACAATGAGCAGTTCTTC. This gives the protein CASSQSSGNSYNEQFF.

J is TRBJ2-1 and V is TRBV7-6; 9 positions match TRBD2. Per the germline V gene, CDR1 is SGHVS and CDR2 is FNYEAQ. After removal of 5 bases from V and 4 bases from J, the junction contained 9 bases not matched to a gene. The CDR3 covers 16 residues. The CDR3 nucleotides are TGTGCCAGCAGCGTATCGATAGCGGGAGTATACAATGAGCAGTTCTTC. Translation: CASSVSIAGVYNEQFF.

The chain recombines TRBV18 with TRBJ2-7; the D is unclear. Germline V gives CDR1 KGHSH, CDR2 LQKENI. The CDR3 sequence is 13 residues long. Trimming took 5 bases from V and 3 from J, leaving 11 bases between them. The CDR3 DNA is TGTGCCAGCTCAGATCTAGGAAACTACGAGCAGTACTTC. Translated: CASSDLGNYEQYF.

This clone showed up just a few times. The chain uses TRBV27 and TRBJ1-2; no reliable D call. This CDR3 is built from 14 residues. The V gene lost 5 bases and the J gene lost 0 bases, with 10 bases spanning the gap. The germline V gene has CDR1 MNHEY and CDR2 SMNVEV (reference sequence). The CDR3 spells CASSPSIPNYGYTF. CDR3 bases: TGTGCCAGCAGTCCTTCTATTCCTAACTATGGCTACACCTTC.

In DNA form, the CDR3 reads TGTGCCAGCAGCTTAGCTGAGGGGGGGGTAAATCAGCCCCAGCATTTT. This codes for CASSLAEGGVNQPQHF. The chain carries TRBV7-6 and TRBJ1-5; D possibly corresponds to TRBD1 (6 bases). From germline, CDR1 is SGHVS and CDR2 FNYEAQ. There are 16 residues in the CDR3. Trimming took off 0 bases at V and 4 bases at J, with 13 bases between the two ends.

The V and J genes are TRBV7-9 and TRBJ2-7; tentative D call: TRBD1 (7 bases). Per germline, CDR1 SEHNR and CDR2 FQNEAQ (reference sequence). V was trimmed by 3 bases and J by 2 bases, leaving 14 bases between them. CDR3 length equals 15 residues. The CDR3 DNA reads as TGTGCCAGCAGCTTGCGGGACAGCGATCCCTACGAGCAGTACTTC. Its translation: CASSLRDSDPYEQYF.

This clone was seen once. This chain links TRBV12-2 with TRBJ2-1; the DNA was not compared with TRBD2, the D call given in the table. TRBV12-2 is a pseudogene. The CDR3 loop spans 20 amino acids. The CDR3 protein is CASRSRILAGVPSSYNEQFF. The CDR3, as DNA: TGTGCAAGTCGCTCTCGCATACTAGCGGGAGTCCCAAGCTCCTACAATGAGCAGTTCTTC.

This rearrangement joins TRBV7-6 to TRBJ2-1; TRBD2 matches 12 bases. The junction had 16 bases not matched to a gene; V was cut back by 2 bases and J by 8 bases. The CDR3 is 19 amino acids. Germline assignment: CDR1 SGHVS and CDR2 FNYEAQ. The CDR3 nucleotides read TGTGCCAGCAGCTTAAGCTTGTACGAGACTAGCGGGAGTTCGGATGAGCAGTTCTTC. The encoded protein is CASSLSLYETSGSSDEQFF.

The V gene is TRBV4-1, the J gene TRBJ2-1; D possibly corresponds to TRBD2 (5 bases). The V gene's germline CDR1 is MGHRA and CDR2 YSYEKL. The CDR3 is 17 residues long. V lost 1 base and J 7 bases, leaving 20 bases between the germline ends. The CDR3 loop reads CASSQVRGRGPENEQFF. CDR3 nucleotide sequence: TGCGCCAGCAGCCAAGTTCGAGGGAGAGGTCCTGAGAATGAGCAGTTCTTC.

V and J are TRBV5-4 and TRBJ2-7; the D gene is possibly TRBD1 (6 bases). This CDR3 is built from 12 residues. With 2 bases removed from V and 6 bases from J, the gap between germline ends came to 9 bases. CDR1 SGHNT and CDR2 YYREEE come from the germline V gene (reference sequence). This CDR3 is CASSLTGSEQYF. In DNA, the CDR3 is TGTGCCAGCAGCTTAACAGGGAGCGAGCAGTACTTC.

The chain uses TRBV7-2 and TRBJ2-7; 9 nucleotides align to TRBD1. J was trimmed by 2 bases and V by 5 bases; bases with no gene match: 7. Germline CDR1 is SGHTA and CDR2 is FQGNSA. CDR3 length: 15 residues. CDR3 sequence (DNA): TGTGCCAGCAGCATACTGGACAGGGGAGCCTACGAGCAGTACTTC. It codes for CASSILDRGAYEQYF.

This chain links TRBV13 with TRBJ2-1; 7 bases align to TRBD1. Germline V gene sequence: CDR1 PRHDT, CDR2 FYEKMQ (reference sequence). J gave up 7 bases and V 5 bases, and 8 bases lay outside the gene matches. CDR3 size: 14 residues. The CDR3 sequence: CASSVGTEVNEQFF. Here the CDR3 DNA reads TGTGCCAGCAGCGTCGGGACAGAGGTGAATGAGCAGTTCTTC.

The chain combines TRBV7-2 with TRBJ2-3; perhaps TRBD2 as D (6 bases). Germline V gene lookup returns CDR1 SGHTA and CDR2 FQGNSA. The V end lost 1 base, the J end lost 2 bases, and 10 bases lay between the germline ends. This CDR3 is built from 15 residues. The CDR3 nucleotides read TGTGCCAGCAGCTTAGGGACTACCTTCACAGATACGCAGTATTTT. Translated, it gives CASSLGTTFTDTQYF. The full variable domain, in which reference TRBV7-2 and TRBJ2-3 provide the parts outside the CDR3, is GAGVSQSPSNKVTEKGKDVELRCDPISGHTALYWYRQSLGQGLEFLIYFQGNSAPDKSGLPSDRFSAERTGGSVSTLTIQRTQQEDSAVYLCASSLGTTFTDTQYFGPGTRLTVL.

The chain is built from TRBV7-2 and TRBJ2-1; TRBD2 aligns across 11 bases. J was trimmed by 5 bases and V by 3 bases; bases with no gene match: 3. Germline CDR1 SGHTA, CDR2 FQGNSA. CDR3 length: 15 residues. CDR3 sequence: CASSLIAGGHNEQFF. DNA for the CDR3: TGTGCCAGCAGCTTGATAGCGGGAGGGCACAATGAGCAGTTCTTC.

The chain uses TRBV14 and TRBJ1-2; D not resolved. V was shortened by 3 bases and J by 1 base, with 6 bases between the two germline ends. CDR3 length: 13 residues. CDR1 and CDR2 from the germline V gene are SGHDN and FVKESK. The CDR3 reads CASSHSVNYGYTF. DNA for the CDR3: TGTGCCAGCAGCCACAGCGTTAACTATGGCTACACCTTC.

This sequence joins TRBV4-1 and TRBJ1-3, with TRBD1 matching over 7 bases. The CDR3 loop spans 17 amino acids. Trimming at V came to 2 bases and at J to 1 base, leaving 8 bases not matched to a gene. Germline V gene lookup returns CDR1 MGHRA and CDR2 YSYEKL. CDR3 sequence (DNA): TGCGCCAGCAGCCAACCCGGGACAGCCGATTCTGGAAACACCATATATTTT. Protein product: CASSQPGTADSGNTIYF.

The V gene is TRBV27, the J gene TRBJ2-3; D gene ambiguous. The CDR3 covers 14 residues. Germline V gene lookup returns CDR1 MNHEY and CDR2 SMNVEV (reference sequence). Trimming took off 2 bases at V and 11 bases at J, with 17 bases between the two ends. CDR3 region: CASSLGQTQLRQYF. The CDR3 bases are TGTGCCAGCAGTTTAGGGCAGACCCAGTTACGGCAGTATTTT.

The CDR3 protein is CASSLEYGELFF. CDR3 coding DNA: TGTGCCAGCAGCTTAGAGTACGGGGAGCTGTTTTTT. The chain links TRBV7-2 to TRBJ2-2; no clear D. Deletions cut 1 base from V and 7 bases from J, with 4 bases between. This CDR3 spans 12 amino acids. Germline loops: CDR1 SGHTA, CDR2 FQGNSA.

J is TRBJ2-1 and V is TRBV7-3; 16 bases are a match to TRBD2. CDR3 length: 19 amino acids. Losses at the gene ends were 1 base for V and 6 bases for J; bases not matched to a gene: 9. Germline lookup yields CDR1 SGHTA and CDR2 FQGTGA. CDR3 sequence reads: CASSLMWAGTSGRANEQFF. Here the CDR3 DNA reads TGTGCCAGCAGCTTAATGTGGGCCGGGACTAGCGGGAGGGCCAATGAGCAGTTCTTC.